This T cell receptor beta chain was profiled in a study of OX40 agonist ivuxolimab in advanced cancers. The table came from immunoSEQ multiplex PCR; TCRdb's copy has only in-frame clones and leaves some out. The sample has 35,000 to 50,000 clones; 70% to 85% are singletons. The source is an adult with an advanced solid tumor such as melanoma, head and neck, liver or kidney cancer. The sequencing used CD4+ or CD8+ T cells sorted from blood, collected in a trial of the OX40 agonist ivuxolimab.

This CDR3 is CASSLFIDRLYEQYF. CDR3 nucleotides: TGTGCCAGTAGCCTATTCATCGACAGATTGTACGAGCAGTACTTC. V is TRBV19 and J is TRBJ2-5; perhaps TRBD1 as D (5 bases). The DNA end is a closer match to TRBJ2-7, so the J assignment may be wrong. Per the germline V gene, CDR1 is LNHDA and CDR2 is SQIVND (reference sequence). CDR3 length: 15 amino acids.